This record looks at one TCR beta chain sequence and its context. The target of this receptor is not known. Qualities for individual bases were not recorded, and no much larger clone is one base off. The CDR3, from cysteine to phenylalanine, totals 14 residues. Only the CDR3 region is kept as DNA, spanning 42 bases read in frame from base 1. Via the germline V gene (reference sequence), CDR1 is SGHNT and CDR2 YYREEE. V is clipped by 4 bases and J by 8 bases, and the sequence between their germline boundaries is 16 bases long. The data were obtained in a study of PD-1 blockade in classical Hodgkin lymphoma (dated by TCRdb to the early 2020s). About the study as a whole: Nivolumab dosing was 3 mg/kg intravenously every 2 weeks, continuing until either disease progression or unacceptable toxicity. A peripheral blood immune signature of response to PD-1 blockade in classical Hodgkin lymphoma was defined using TCR beta sequencing and CyTOF. What the research found in general, with its limitations: Among trial patients, those achieving complete response had baseline diversity similar to that of newly diagnosed patients, while diversity was significantly lower in partial responders and progressors. Newly diagnosed patients were reported to have lower baseline TCR diversity than healthy donors, and relapsed/refractory patients were reported to have lower baseline TCR diversity still. Lower diversity was observed in patients in whom nivolumab was started less than 1 year after ASCT, and these patients were excluded from later analyses so that confounding by immune reconstitution would be avoided. By C4D1, a significant rise was seen in CD4+ TCR diversity but not in CD8+ TCR diversity (p=0.0027 vs p=0.16), and the rise was most apparent among complete responders (p=0.02). The study covered only a single clinical trial cohort, and the causes of the repertoire differences, possibly disease activity or prior therapy, were still not defined.

Explained via the paper, the time point label denotes: cycle 4 day 1 (C4D1), after more than 5 weeks of nivolumab. Every trial patient had relapsed following autologous stem cell transplantation, and prior brentuximab vedotin exposure was what differed among cohorts A, B and C. The trial cohort comprised a few dozen patients with relapsed/refractory classical Hodgkin lymphoma whose best overall responses were complete response, partial response or progressive disease. Trial patients were treated with single-agent nivolumab in the multi-cohort phase II CheckMate 205 trial. An independent review committee assessed best overall response by applying the 2007 International Working Group response criteria. Trial PBMCs were obtained immediately prior to nivolumab initiation (C1D1) and on therapy at cycle 2 day 1 and cycle 4 day 1. Peripheral blood was collected in 8 mL Vacutainer Cell Preparation Tubes, from which PBMCs were isolated by centrifugation and then cryopreserved.

The Qiagen DNeasy kit was used to extract genomic DNA from unsorted PBMCs and from the negatively selected CD4+ and CD8+ fractions. TCR beta CDR3 regions were subjected to amplification by immunoSEQ multiplex PCR with primers that anneal to V and J segments. A synthetic immune receptor repertoire was used to minimize amplification bias, and remaining bias was computationally removed after sequencing. As for the original processing: Custom Python scripts were used to quantify repertoire diversity as the Shannon entropy index. Unsorted, CD4+ and CD8+ repertoires were analyzed separately, except in combined analyses where CD4+ and CD8+ sequences were merged in silico. Clonal expansion was defined as at least a 2-fold frequency increase after treatment relative to C1D1, with a pseudocount of 0.5 for undetected baseline clones. Clones with 0 or 1 copy at C1D1 were classified as singleton clones, and clones with 2 or more copies were classified as non-singleton clones. By matching protein sequences in sorted samples from the same patient, clones expanded in unsorted samples were annotated as CD4+, CD8+ or unknown. Diversity changes from C1D1 to C4D1 were tested in paired samples using Wilcoxon tests. As stored in TCRdb, this immuneACCESS dataset retains in-frame rearrangements with V and J assigned. A fraction of the clones does not appear; measured against another copy, unresolved V genes explain less than half of the discrepancy, and the remainder lacks a known reason. V, J and clone size were drawn from that table, and D and trimming were deduced from the DNA. The table for this sample lists about 28,000 clones; around 80% of them were counted only once. 15% to 20% of the sample lies in the top ten.

The sample here was peripheral blood mononuclear cells (PBMCs), taken before the fourth cycle of nivolumab. This receptor was obtained from a human donor with classical Hodgkin lymphoma. The chain couples TRBV5-4 to TRBJ2-1, with no reliable assignment of the D segment. The DNA sequence is given as TGTGCCAGCAGCCCCTTCCCGGATCTTGATGAGCAGTTCTTC. This sequence encodes CASSPFPDLDEQFF.